Listed here is a single T cell receptor beta chain. Its antigen is still unknown. The PCR had 60 Vbeta and 13 Jbeta primers. Measured with immunoSEQ multiplex PCR; TCRdb has only the in-frame clones, and not every one. In the table there are more than 45,000 clones, around 70% of which are singletons. This entry belongs to a study of cytomegalovirus exposure and HLA in healthy donors. At the level of the study: An earlier analysis found under 130 million unique TCR beta sequences from approximately 190 million T cells.

Findings and limits, study-wide: Later, an analysis showed that TCR beta chains associated with HLA were more clonally expanded than others that were equally common. Upon later analysis, TCR association rates were observed to vary by HLA locus, being highest for DRB1 and lowest for HLA-C.

The CDR3 loop spans 14 amino acids. V lost 2 bases to trimming and J lost 7 bases, with 11 bases between them. The germline CDR1 and CDR2 sequences are SNHLY and FYNNEI. The source of this sequence is a woman aged 55-70 years in good health and CMV-seropositive. Sequencing used PBMCs. The rearrangement links TRBV2 to TRBJ2-2, with D possibly being TRBD1 (5 bases). CDR3 residues: CASSELGVLGELFF. The CDR3 region has the DNA TGTGCCAGCAGTGAATTAGGGGTTCTCGGGGAGCTGTTTTTT.